These T cell receptor beta chains were read from a single sample in a study of T cells in Graves' hyperthyroidism and ophthalmopathy. Using its own MiXCR run on the multiplex PCR reads, TCRdb lists one record per CDR3 protein. The sample includes hundreds of thousands of distinct CDR3 sequences, approximately 40% seen only once; the top ten take roughly 8.3%. What was sequenced was blood. The receptors derive from a man younger than 35 with Graves' hyperthyroidism. Both conserved end residues are part of each CDR3. D genes are given only for firm matches. Rows may omit the clone size; those that give it use once, few, many or a size class.

v_gene: TRBV29-1
j_gene: TRBJ1-1
abundance: NA
d_gene: TRBD1
CDR3nt: TGCAGCGTTGGACAGGGGGCGAACACCGGGGAGAACACTGAAGCTTTCTTT
CDR3aa: CSVGQGANTGENTEAFF

v_gene: TRBV19
j_gene: TRBJ2-2
abundance: many
d_gene: NA
CDR3nt: TGTGCCAGTAGTGTCAGGGGCGGGGAGCTGTTTTTT
CDR3aa: CASSVRGGELFF

v_gene: TRBV25-1
j_gene: TRBJ1-4
abundance: NA
d_gene: NA
CDR3nt: TGTGCCAGCGTTGAAGATCGTCGGGAGGGCGAAAAACTGTTTTTT
CDR3aa: CASVEDRREGEKLFF

v_gene: TRBV6-6
j_gene: TRBJ1-5
abundance: NA
d_gene: TRBD1
CDR3nt: TGTGCCAGCAGTCCAGGGACAGAGCTATGGGGCAATCAGCCCCAGCATTTT
CDR3aa: CASSPGTELWGNQPQHF

v_gene: TRBV24-1
j_gene: TRBJ2-7
abundance: NA
d_gene: TRBD2
CDR3nt: TGTGCCACCAGTGATCCGACTAGCGGCTACGAGCAGTACTTC
CDR3aa: CATSDPTSGYEQYF

v_gene: TRBV13
j_gene: TRBJ2-6
abundance: NA
d_gene: NA
CDR3nt: TGTGCCACTCCGGGGGTATCTGGGGCCAACGTCCTGACTTTC
CDR3aa: CATPGVSGANVLTF

v_gene: TRBV4-1
j_gene: TRBJ1-5
abundance: NA
d_gene: NA
CDR3nt: TGCGCCAGCAGCCAAGAGACAGTGGGCTATCAGCCCCAGCATTTT
CDR3aa: CASSQETVGYQPQHF

v_gene: TRBV7-9
j_gene: TRBJ1-3
abundance: NA
d_gene: NA
CDR3nt: TGTGCCAGCAGCTCCCCCCGGGGGTGGACGGACACCATATATTTT
CDR3aa: CASSSPRGWTDTIYF

v_gene: TRBV20-1
j_gene: TRBJ2-7
abundance: few
d_gene: TRBD2
CDR3nt: TGCAGTGCACCTTCTAGCGGGAGGGCCGACGAGCAGTACTTC
CDR3aa: CSAPSSGRADEQYF

v_gene: TRBV20-1
j_gene: TRBJ1-2
abundance: NA
d_gene: NA
CDR3nt: TGCAGTGCTCTTAAAGGGGGAATTGGCTATGGCTACACCTTC
CDR3aa: CSALKGGIGYGYTF

v_gene: TRBV20-1
j_gene: TRBJ2-2
abundance: few
d_gene: NA
CDR3nt: TGCAGTGCACCGGACTCCCCGAACACCGGGGAGCTGTTTTTT
CDR3aa: CSAPDSPNTGELFF

v_gene: TRBV5-1
j_gene: TRBJ1-2
abundance: many
d_gene: NA
CDR3nt: TGCGCCAGCAGCCAACCTTCCGATGAGGGCTACACCTTC
CDR3aa: CASSQPSDEGYTF

v_gene: TRBV2
j_gene: TRBJ2-1
abundance: NA
d_gene: TRBD2
CDR3nt: TGTGCCAGCAGTGAATGGGGGGGGACTAGCGGTGGTGTTGAGCAGTTCTTC
CDR3aa: CASSEWGGTSGGVEQFF

v_gene: TRBV9
j_gene: TRBJ2-5
abundance: NA
d_gene: TRBD2
CDR3nt: TGTGCCAGCAGCGCTGCTCTAGCGGGAATCGAGACCCAGTACTTC
CDR3aa: CASSAALAGIETQYF

v_gene: TRBV5-1
j_gene: TRBJ1-2
abundance: NA
d_gene: TRBD1
CDR3nt: TGCGCCAGCAGCATAGGACAGGGGGCCGATGGCTACACCTTC
CDR3aa: CASSIGQGADGYTF

v_gene: TRBV7-9
j_gene: TRBJ2-7
abundance: many
d_gene: TRBD1
CDR3nt: TGTGCCAGCAGCTACCGACAGGGGCTAGAGCAGTACTTC
CDR3aa: CASSYRQGLEQYF

v_gene: TRBV20-1
j_gene: TRBJ2-7
abundance: few
d_gene: NA
CDR3nt: TGCAGTGCTCCGGGGACGACCCCGTGGGAGCAGTACTTC
CDR3aa: CSAPGTTPWEQYF

v_gene: TRBV15
j_gene: TRBJ2-7
abundance: many
d_gene: NA
CDR3nt: TGTGCCACCAGCTCCCGGGACTCCTACGAGCAGTACTTC
CDR3aa: CATSSRDSYEQYF

v_gene: TRBV5-6
j_gene: TRBJ2-7
abundance: NA
d_gene: NA
CDR3nt: TGTGCCAGCAGCTCTTCCTCACGGGACGAGCAGTACTTC
CDR3aa: CASSSSSRDEQYF

v_gene: TRBV15
j_gene: TRBJ2-6
abundance: many
d_gene: NA
CDR3nt: TGTGCCACCAGCAGAGACCGTACCTCTGGGGCCAACGTCCTGACTTTC
CDR3aa: CATSRDRTSGANVLTF

v_gene: TRBV5-1
j_gene: TRBJ1-2
abundance: many
d_gene: NA
CDR3nt: TGCGCCAGCTCCCTTGACAGCCTTAACTATGGCTACACCTTC
CDR3aa: CASSLDSLNYGYTF

v_gene: TRBV12-3/TRBV12-4
j_gene: TRBJ2-5
abundance: NA
d_gene: NA
CDR3nt: TGTGCCAGCAGCCATGCCCTTGGGGAGACCCAGTACTTC
CDR3aa: CASSHALGETQYF

v_gene: TRBV7-2
j_gene: TRBJ2-7
abundance: few
d_gene: NA
CDR3nt: TGTGCCAGCAGCTCCCCCGAGGAAGGGACCTACGAGCAGTACTTC
CDR3aa: CASSSPEEGTYEQYF

v_gene: TRBV5-1
j_gene: TRBJ1-4
abundance: few
d_gene: TRBD1
CDR3nt: TGCGCCAGCAGCTTGGGACAGGGGGCGAACCTAAATGAAAAACTGTTTTTT
CDR3aa: CASSLGQGANLNEKLFF

v_gene: TRBV12-3/TRBV12-4
j_gene: TRBJ2-7
abundance: NA
d_gene: TRBD2
CDR3nt: TGTGCCAGCAGTTACGAAAGGGAGGGAGGCGAGCAGTACTTC
CDR3aa: CASSYEREGGEQYF

v_gene: TRBV19
j_gene: TRBJ1-5
abundance: NA
d_gene: TRBD1
CDR3nt: TGTGCCAGTAATCCTCGGACAGGGGTGGGACAGCCCCAGCATTTT
CDR3aa: CASNPRTGVGQPQHF

v_gene: TRBV10-3
j_gene: TRBJ1-3
abundance: few
d_gene: TRBD1
CDR3nt: TGTGCCATCAGTGGGACAGGGGGCGCGTCTGGAAACACCATATATTTT
CDR3aa: CAISGTGGASGNTIYF

v_gene: TRBV20-1
j_gene: TRBJ1-2
abundance: NA
d_gene: NA
CDR3nt: TGCAGTGCTAGAAGATGGGACCGCGGGGACTATGGCTACACCTTC
CDR3aa: CSARRWDRGDYGYTF

v_gene: TRBV6-5
j_gene: TRBJ2-5
abundance: once
d_gene: NA
CDR3nt: TGTGCCAGCAGTTGGACCGCCTACCAAGAGACCCAGTACTTC
CDR3aa: CASSWTAYQETQYF

v_gene: TRBV20-1
j_gene: TRBJ2-2
abundance: NA
d_gene: TRBD2
CDR3nt: TGCAGTGCTAAGGGGCTAGCGGGAGCTAGCACCGGGGAGCTGTTTTTT
CDR3aa: CSAKGLAGASTGELFF

v_gene: TRBV29-1
j_gene: TRBJ1-1
abundance: NA
d_gene: NA
CDR3nt: TGCAGCGTAGCGGGAGGCCAAAACACTGAAGCTTTCTTT
CDR3aa: CSVAGGQNTEAFF

v_gene: TRBV19
j_gene: TRBJ2-5
abundance: NA
d_gene: TRBD2
CDR3nt: TGTGCCAGTAGTACGCTAGCGGGTAATCAAGAGACCCAGTACTTC
CDR3aa: CASSTLAGNQETQYF

v_gene: TRBV6-1
j_gene: TRBJ1-5
abundance: NA
d_gene: NA
CDR3nt: TGTGCCAGCACCGGTGCAGGGCCCCAGCATTTT
CDR3aa: CASTGAGPQHF

v_gene: TRBV2
j_gene: TRBJ2-7
abundance: NA
d_gene: TRBD1
CDR3nt: TGTGCCAGCAGTTACGAAGACAGGGGCTCCTACGAGCAGTACTTC
CDR3aa: CASSYEDRGSYEQYF

v_gene: TRBV19
j_gene: TRBJ2-5
abundance: NA
d_gene: NA
CDR3nt: NA
CDR3aa: CASSILAEETQYF

v_gene: TRBV7-6
j_gene: TRBJ1-5
abundance: NA
d_gene: NA
CDR3nt: TGCGCCAGCAGCCAGGTTCGACAGGATCAGCCCCAGCATTTT
CDR3aa: CASSQVRQDQPQHF

v_gene: TRBV9
j_gene: TRBJ2-5
abundance: many
d_gene: TRBD2
CDR3nt: TGTGCCAGCAGCGTAGCGGAGCGGGGACAAGAGACCCAGTACTTC
CDR3aa: CASSVAERGQETQYF

v_gene: TRBV5-5
j_gene: TRBJ2-5
abundance: NA
d_gene: NA
CDR3nt: TGTGCCAGCAGCTTGGATGCAGATCGAGAGACCCAGTACTTC
CDR3aa: CASSLDADRETQYF

v_gene: TRBV29-1
j_gene: TRBJ2-5
abundance: many
d_gene: NA
CDR3nt: TGCAGCGTTGAACCCGGGCCAGAGACCCAGTACTTC
CDR3aa: CSVEPGPETQYF

v_gene: TRBV19
j_gene: TRBJ1-5
abundance: NA
d_gene: NA
CDR3nt: TGTGCCAGTAGTATTCTCGGGGGCTCATGGCAGCCCCAGCATTTT
CDR3aa: CASSILGGSWQPQHF

v_gene: TRBV6-5
j_gene: TRBJ1-3
abundance: few
d_gene: NA
CDR3nt: TGTGCCAGCAGTTCAGTGGGGGCGGGAAACACCATATATTTT
CDR3aa: CASSSVGAGNTIYF

v_gene: TRBV2
j_gene: TRBJ2-7
abundance: few
d_gene: NA
CDR3nt: TGTGCCAGCAGTGAGGGCCGCACCCTATACGAGCAGTACTTC
CDR3aa: CASSEGRTLYEQYF

v_gene: TRBV29-1
j_gene: TRBJ1-1
abundance: many
d_gene: TRBD1
CDR3nt: TGCAGCGTTGACCGCCGGACAGGGGGCGAGCGCACTGAAGCTTTCTTT
CDR3aa: CSVDRRTGGERTEAFF

v_gene: TRBV20-1
j_gene: TRBJ2-7
abundance: NA
d_gene: NA
CDR3nt: TGCAGTGCTAACGCAGGGACTCGGGAGCAGTACTTC
CDR3aa: CSANAGTREQYF

v_gene: TRBV29-1
j_gene: TRBJ1-4
abundance: NA
d_gene: NA
CDR3nt: TGCAGCGTTGAGTGGACCGAACCTCCGGTGAATGAAAAACTGTTTTTT
CDR3aa: CSVEWTEPPVNEKLFF

v_gene: TRBV25-1
j_gene: TRBJ2-5
abundance: NA
d_gene: NA
CDR3nt: TGTGCCAGCAGTGATTCAGGGGCCTACGAGACCCAGTACTTC
CDR3aa: CASSDSGAYETQYF

v_gene: TRBV29-1
j_gene: TRBJ2-7
abundance: NA
d_gene: TRBD1
CDR3nt: TGCAGTGGGACAGGCTACGAGCAGTACTTC
CDR3aa: CSGTGYEQYF